The T cell receptor (beta chain) under discussion was sequenced for a study of cytomegalovirus exposure and HLA in healthy donors. Looking at the study overall: In an earlier analysis, 95 million to 140 million unique TCR beta sequences were found from about 180 million T cells. Points from the study as a whole: Rare TCR sequences predominated, though certain public TCRs were found in many donors.

The sample holds a few counts of this clone. Its specificity is not known. The PCR made use of 60 Vbeta and 13 Jbeta primers. Profiled with immunoSEQ multiplex PCR; TCRdb holds only in-frame clones, not every one. The sample holds about 130,000 clones, roughly 78% seen once. This receptor was obtained from a man aged 25 to 40 in good health and CMV-seronegative. The sequenced sample consisted of PBMCs.

The CDR3 protein is CASSFGVGDTEAFF. DNA for the CDR3: TGTGCCAGCAGCTTTGGGGTCGGGGACACTGAAGCTTTCTTT. The J gene is TRBJ1-1, the V gene TRBV5-6; no clear D. Trimming cost V 2 bases and J 3 bases, with 11 bases left between them. The CDR3 contains 14 residues. CDR1 and CDR2 (germline): SGHDT, YYEEEE.